Listed below are T cell receptor beta chains from one sample, sequenced in a study of T cell responses to AZD1222 COVID-19 vaccine. TCRdb keeps only in-frame clones here, not all; method: immunoSEQ multiplex PCR. The table shows some 150,000 clones, with about 90% occurring only once. The source was peripheral blood, collected on day 0 of AZD1222 vaccination. Receptor source: an adult in good health. The CDR3 runs from the conserved cysteine through the conserved F or W. The order of the fields is D gene, J gene, clone size, V gene, CDR3 protein, CDR3 DNA. A D gene is named only where the DNA matches it firmly. Expanded clones get a size class; other rows say once, few or many, or leave the size out.

D: TRBD2
J: TRBJ2-6
size: .
V: TRBV6-1
CDR3: CASSEILTSGESGANVLTF
DNA: TGTGCCAGCAGTGAAATCCTGACTAGCGGGGAGTCTGGGGCCAACGTCCTGACTTTC

D: TRBD1
J: TRBJ2-1
size: .
V: TRBV12-3/TRBV12-4
CDR3: CASSRQGIEQFF
DNA: TGTGCCAGCAGTAGACAGGGTATTGAGCAGTTCTTC

D: .
J: TRBJ2-1
size: once
V: TRBV27
CDR3: CASSSLASYNEQFF
DNA: TGTGCCAGCAGTTCCCTAGCGAGTTACAATGAGCAGTTCTTC

D: .
J: TRBJ2-7
size: .
V: TRBV7-9
CDR3: CASSPGASGTYEQYF
DNA: TGTGCCAGCAGCCCGGGGGCGAGTGGGACCTACGAGCAGTACTTC

D: .
J: TRBJ2-2
size: .
V: TRBV12-3/TRBV12-4
CDR3: CASSLGLWELFF
DNA: TGTGCCAGCAGTTTAGGCCTTTGGGAGCTGTTTTTT

D: TRBD2
J: TRBJ2-7
size: .
V: TRBV5-6
CDR3: CASSPGTSGLEQYF
DNA: TGTGCCAGCAGCCCCGGGACTAGCGGCCTCGAGCAGTACTTC

D: .
J: TRBJ1-6
size: .
V: TRBV11-2
CDR3: CASSLTYRVGSPLHF
DNA: TGTGCCAGCAGCTTAACTTACAGGGTCGGGTCACCCCTCCACTTT

D: TRBD1
J: TRBJ2-7
size: .
V: TRBV6-5
CDR3: CATGQLTYEQYF
DNA: TGTGCCACGGGACAGCTCACCTACGAGCAGTACTTC

D: .
J: TRBJ1-3
size: .
V: TRBV7-9
CDR3: CASSSSNGNTIYF
DNA: TGTGCCAGCAGCTCTTCCAATGGAAACACCATATATTTT

D: .
J: TRBJ2-7
size: .
V: TRBV5-4
CDR3: CASSLAPEGQYEQYF
DNA: TGTGCCAGCAGTCTAGCGCCGGAGGGTCAGTACGAGCAGTACTTC

D: TRBD1
J: TRBJ2-7
size: .
V: TRBV28
CDR3: CASQVRGLEISYEQYF
DNA: TGTGCCTCACAAGTTAGGGGGCTGGAGATCTCCTACGAGCAGTACTTC

D: .
J: TRBJ2-3
size: .
V: TRBV4-3
CDR3: CASSQDPGSTDTQYF
DNA: TGCGCCAGCAGCCAAGATCCGGGAAGCACAGATACGCAGTATTTT

D: TRBD1
J: TRBJ1-2
size: .
V: TRBV7-3
CDR3: CASSKRTGGFGDGYTF
DNA: TGTGCCAGCAGCAAGCGGACAGGGGGCTTTGGTGATGGCTACACCTTC

D: TRBD2
J: TRBJ2-7
size: .
V: TRBV28
CDR3: CASGLSGSSYEQYF
DNA: TGTGCCAGCGGGCTTAGCGGGAGCTCCTACGAGCAGTACTTC

D: TRBD2
J: TRBJ2-5
size: .
V: TRBV28
CDR3: CASISAGLAGEGGETQYF
DNA: TGTGCCAGCATATCCGCGGGGCTAGCGGGAGAGGGTGGCGAGACCCAGTACTTC

D: TRBD1
J: TRBJ2-5
size: .
V: TRBV7-2
CDR3: CASSPQGQAQETQYF
DNA: TGTGCCAGCAGCCCCCAGGGACAGGCCCAAGAGACCCAGTACTTC

D: .
J: TRBJ2-7
size: .
V: TRBV27
CDR3: CASSPRGGIYEQYF
DNA: TGTGCCAGCAGTCCTAGGGGCGGGATCTACGAGCAGTACTTC

D: TRBD1
J: TRBJ1-4
size: .
V: TRBV3-1/TRBV3-2
CDR3: CASSQGRQGQKLFF
DNA: TGTGCCAGCAGCCAAGGGAGACAGGGCCAAAAACTGTTTTTT

D: .
J: TRBJ1-3
size: .
V: TRBV5-1
CDR3: CASSAETAGNTIYF
DNA: TGCGCCAGCAGTGCGGAGACAGCTGGAAACACCATATATTTT

D: TRBD1
J: TRBJ1-2
size: .
V: TRBV28
CDR3: CASSPGTGGHGYTF
DNA: TGTGCCAGCAGTCCGGGGACAGGGGGTCATGGCTACACCTTC

D: TRBD1
J: TRBJ2-7
size: .
V: TRBV3-1/TRBV3-2
CDR3: CASSSIIGQGTYEQYF
DNA: TGTGCCAGCAGCTCTATAATAGGACAGGGAACCTACGAGCAGTACTTC

D: .
J: TRBJ1-6
size: .
V: TRBV25-1
CDR3: CASSATRAVGSPLHF
DNA: TGTGCCAGCAGTGCGACCAGGGCAGTGGGTTCACCCCTCCACTTT

D: TRBD1
J: TRBJ1-2
size: .
V: TRBV6-2/TRBV6-3
CDR3: CASSDQTGVGYTF
DNA: TGTGCCAGCAGTGACCAAACAGGGGTTGGCTACACCTTC

D: .
J: TRBJ1-2
size: .
V: TRBV6-4
CDR3: CASSPFDGAWDGYTF
DNA: TGTGCCAGCAGTCCTTTCGACGGAGCTTGGGATGGCTACACCTTC

D: .
J: TRBJ1-6
size: .
V: TRBV10-1
CDR3: CASSTEYNSPLHF
DNA: TGCGCCAGCAGTACAGAGTATAATTCACCCCTCCACTTT

D: TRBD2
J: TRBJ2-1
size: .
V: TRBV24-1
CDR3: CATSVGTSGSDEQFF
DNA: TGTGCCACCAGTGTGGGGACTAGCGGGAGTGATGAGCAGTTCTTC

D: TRBD1
J: TRBJ1-2
size: .
V: TRBV7-9
CDR3: CASSRDREFNYGYTF
DNA: TGTGCCAGCAGCCGGGACAGGGAGTTTAACTATGGCTACACCTTC

D: TRBD2
J: TRBJ2-3
size: .
V: TRBV13
CDR3: CASSSPELAGEVFGTDTQYF
DNA: TGTGCCAGCAGTTCCCCCGAACTAGCGGGAGAAGTCTTTGGCACAGATACGCAGTATTTT

D: .
J: TRBJ2-1
size: .
V: TRBV19
CDR3: CASSPGLYNEQFF
DNA: TGTGCCAGCTCACCGGGGCTATACAATGAGCAGTTCTTC

D: .
J: TRBJ2-5
size: once
V: TRBV3-1/TRBV3-2
CDR3: CASSPTRWGTQYF
DNA: TGTGCCAGCAGCCCGACCCGATGGGGGACCCAGTACTTC

D: .
J: TRBJ1-4
size: .
V: TRBV4-3
CDR3: CASSRDLGGEKLFF
DNA: TGCGCCAGCAGCCGGGATTTGGGGGGTGAAAAACTGTTTTTT

D: .
J: TRBJ2-1
size: .
V: TRBV7-9
CDR3: CASSLESRHEQFF
DNA: TGTGCCAGCAGCTTAGAATCGAGACATGAGCAGTTCTTC

D: .
J: TRBJ2-7
size: few
V: TRBV7-2
CDR3: CASSLRAGDSYEQYF
DNA: TGTGCCAGCAGCTTAAGGGCGGGTGATTCCTACGAGCAGTACTTC

D: TRBD2
J: TRBJ2-3
size: once
V: TRBV11-2
CDR3: CASSLTGAGGPSDTQYF
DNA: TGTGCCAGCAGCTTAACAGGCGCGGGAGGGCCTTCAGATACGCAGTATTTT

D: .
J: TRBJ2-7
size: .
V: TRBV7-9
CDR3: CASRSSGTSSSEQYF
DNA: TGTGCCAGCAGGTCGTCCGGGACTTCCTCCTCCGAGCAGTACTTC

D: TRBD1
J: TRBJ2-7
size: .
V: TRBV7-9
CDR3: CASSFFGQGRYEQYF
DNA: TGTGCCAGCAGCTTTTTCGGACAGGGGAGATACGAGCAGTACTTC

D: TRBD1
J: TRBJ2-3
size: .
V: TRBV6-5
CDR3: CASSSPGQGADTQYF
DNA: TGTGCCAGCAGTTCCCCTGGACAGGGTGCAGATACGCAGTATTTT

D: .
J: TRBJ1-1
size: many
V: TRBV7-9
CDR3: CASSWKGGTEAFF
DNA: TGTGCCAGCAGCTGGAAGGGAGGAACTGAAGCTTTCTTT

D: .
J: TRBJ2-7
size: .
V: TRBV28
CDR3: CASSLGQETYEQYF
DNA: TGTGCCAGCAGTTTAGGTCAGGAGACCTACGAGCAGTACTTC

D: TRBD2
J: TRBJ2-5
size: .
V: TRBV13
CDR3: CASSLGLAGGQETQYF
DNA: TGTGCCAGCAGCTTAGGATTAGCGGGAGGGCAGGAGACCCAGTACTTC

D: TRBD1
J: TRBJ2-1
size: .
V: TRBV2
CDR3: CASSEGRGQVNEQFF
DNA: TGTGCCAGCAGTGAGGGCAGGGGGCAGGTCAATGAGCAGTTCTTC

D: .
J: TRBJ1-2
size: .
V: TRBV6-5
CDR3: CASSYSDSYGIYGYTF
DNA: TGTGCCAGCAGTTACTCGGACAGCTATGGAATCTATGGCTACACCTTC